These T cell receptor beta chains were read from a single sample in a study of T cell responses to AZD1222 COVID-19 vaccine. Some clones are missing from TCRdb's copy, which holds only in-frame ones; the method was immunoSEQ multiplex PCR. The table records over 100,000 clones, roughly 90% of them present only once. The specimen comprised peripheral blood, sampled 28 days after the second AZD1222 dose. The receptors originated from an adult who received the AZD1222 COVID-19 vaccine. The CDR3 runs from the conserved cysteine through the conserved F or W. Each record gives: clone size, J gene, D gene, V gene, CDR3 protein, CDR3 DNA. D genes are given only for firm matches. Size is omitted from some rows. Given values are once, few, many or a class for expanded clones.

clone size: NA
J gene: TRBJ1-6
D gene: NA
V gene: TRBV9
CDR3 protein: CASSVEPGMDSPLHF
CDR3 DNA: TGTGCCAGCAGCGTAGAACCAGGGATGGATTCACCCCTCCACTTT

clone size: NA
J gene: TRBJ2-2
D gene: NA
V gene: TRBV5-1
CDR3 protein: CASSLVASTNTGELFF
CDR3 DNA: TGCGCCAGCAGCTTGGTAGCGAGTACGAACACCGGGGAGCTGTTTTTT

clone size: NA
J gene: TRBJ2-5
D gene: TRBD2
V gene: TRBV2
CDR3 protein: CASSDVGGETQYF
CDR3 DNA: TGTGCCAGCAGTGATGTGGGAGGGGAGACCCAGTACTTC

clone size: NA
J gene: TRBJ2-2
D gene: TRBD1
V gene: TRBV7-3
CDR3 protein: CASSQPGQGNTGELFF
CDR3 DNA: TGTGCCAGCAGCCAACCGGGACAGGGTAACACCGGGGAGCTGTTTTTT

clone size: NA
J gene: TRBJ2-7
D gene: TRBD2
V gene: TRBV7-8
CDR3 protein: CASSWREGRAYEQYF
CDR3 DNA: TGTGCCAGCAGCTGGCGGGAGGGCCGGGCCTACGAGCAGTACTTC

clone size: NA
J gene: TRBJ1-3
D gene: NA
V gene: TRBV24-1
CDR3 protein: CATSDPRSGNTIYF
CDR3 DNA: TGTGCCACCAGTGATCCGAGGTCTGGAAACACCATATATTTT

clone size: NA
J gene: TRBJ2-1
D gene: NA
V gene: TRBV27
CDR3 protein: CASRRIGSSYNEQFF
CDR3 DNA: TGTGCCAGCAGGCGGATAGGAAGCTCCTACAATGAGCAGTTCTTC

clone size: NA
J gene: TRBJ2-6
D gene: NA
V gene: TRBV6-4
CDR3 protein: CASSHRVGANVLTF
CDR3 DNA: TGTGCCAGCAGTCACAGGGTTGGGGCCAACGTCCTGACTTTC

clone size: NA
J gene: TRBJ1-2
D gene: TRBD1
V gene: TRBV18
CDR3 protein: CASSQGQGNDYGYTF
CDR3 DNA: TGTGCCAGCTCACAGGGACAGGGGAATGACTATGGCTACACCTTC

clone size: NA
J gene: TRBJ2-1
D gene: TRBD1
V gene: TRBV28
CDR3 protein: CASRASGTGYNEQFF
CDR3 DNA: TGTGCCAGCAGAGCCTCCGGGACAGGCTACAATGAGCAGTTCTTC

clone size: NA
J gene: TRBJ2-5
D gene: NA
V gene: TRBV6-5
CDR3 protein: CASSYRALPETQYF
CDR3 DNA: TGTGCCAGCAGTTACCGGGCTCTACCGGAGACCCAGTACTTC

clone size: NA
J gene: TRBJ2-1
D gene: NA
V gene: TRBV11-2
CDR3 protein: CASSLLGGGNEQFF
CDR3 DNA: TGTGCCAGCAGCTTACTGGGAGGGGGAAATGAGCAGTTCTTC

clone size: once
J gene: TRBJ2-5
D gene: NA
V gene: TRBV11-1
CDR3 protein: CASSLGETQYF
CDR3 DNA: TGTGCCAGCAGCTTGGGCGAGACCCAGTACTTC

clone size: NA
J gene: TRBJ1-2
D gene: NA
V gene: TRBV6-1
CDR3 protein: CASSARDGGRWYGYTF
CDR3 DNA: TGTGCCAGCAGTGCTCGGGATGGGGGGCGATGGTATGGCTACACCTTC

clone size: NA
J gene: TRBJ1-1
D gene: NA
V gene: TRBV11-2
CDR3 protein: CASSLAGEMNTEAFF
CDR3 DNA: TGTGCCAGCAGCTTAGCGGGGGAAATGAACACTGAAGCTTTCTTT

clone size: NA
J gene: TRBJ1-1
D gene: TRBD1
V gene: TRBV5-1
CDR3 protein: CASSFTGGGNTEAFF
CDR3 DNA: TGCGCCAGCAGCTTTACAGGGGGTGGTAACACTGAAGCTTTCTTT

clone size: NA
J gene: TRBJ2-3
D gene: TRBD2
V gene: TRBV5-1
CDR3 protein: CASSLGLAGADTQYF
CDR3 DNA: TGCGCCAGCAGCTTGGGACTAGCGGGAGCAGATACGCAGTATTTT

clone size: NA
J gene: TRBJ2-3
D gene: TRBD2
V gene: TRBV5-4
CDR3 protein: CASSQGLAGGADTQYF
CDR3 DNA: TGTGCCAGCAGCCAAGGACTAGCGGGAGGCGCAGATACGCAGTATTTT

clone size: NA
J gene: TRBJ2-3
D gene: TRBD1
V gene: TRBV9
CDR3 protein: CASNQGQYTDTQYF
CDR3 DNA: TGTGCCAGCAACCAGGGACAGTACACAGATACGCAGTATTTT

clone size: NA
J gene: TRBJ2-7
D gene: NA
V gene: TRBV6-1
CDR3 protein: CASSEDRDSYEQYF
CDR3 DNA: TGTGCCAGCAGTGAAGACAGGGATAGCTACGAGCAGTACTTC

clone size: NA
J gene: TRBJ1-3
D gene: NA
V gene: TRBV27
CDR3 protein: CPTPGRSSGNTIYF
CDR3 DNA: TGTCCGACGCCCGGGCGCTCCTCTGGAAACACCATATATTTT

clone size: NA
J gene: TRBJ2-6
D gene: TRBD1
V gene: TRBV5-1
CDR3 protein: CASSLWTGGTGANVLTF
CDR3 DNA: TGCGCCAGCAGCCTGTGGACAGGGGGCACAGGGGCCAACGTCCTGACTTTC